Each of the 6 T cell receptor beta chains below was sequenced from the same sample in a study of cytomegalovirus exposure and HLA in healthy donors (dated by TCRdb to 2015 to 2018). The library was obtained by the immunoSEQ multiplex PCR assay. For the multiplex PCR, a mixture combining 60 forward primers for TCR Vbeta segments and 13 reverse primers for TCR Jbeta segments was used. As stored in TCRdb, this immuneACCESS dataset retains in-frame rearrangements with V and J assigned. A fraction of the clones does not appear; measured against another copy, unresolved V genes explain less than half of the discrepancy, and the remainder lacks a known reason. The data table for this sample lists 120,000 to 150,000 clones. The top ten clonotypes cover over 2% of the sample. The source material was PBMCs. These receptors all come from a young woman in good health and CMV-seronegative.

This chain connects TRBV6-1 to TRBJ2-2, with a weak D call TRBD2 (5 bases). V was trimmed by 0 bases and J by 2 bases, leaving 10 bases between them. CDR1 is MNHNS, CDR2 SASEGT, per germline. CDR3 length: 16 amino acids. As DNA, the CDR3 is TGTGCCAGCAGTGAAGCGAGGGTACTCAACACCGGGGAGCTGTTTTTT. It codes for CASSEARVLNTGELFF.

The chain is built from TRBV5-4 and TRBJ1-6; a weak D match, TRBD1 (5 bases). V was cut by 3 bases and J by 9 bases, with 13 bases left in between. CDR3 length equals 14 residues. Germline V gene data show CDR1 as SGHNT and CDR2 as YYREEE (reference sequence). The DNA for the CDR3 is TGTGCCAGCAGCTCCGGGGGGGGAGGTTCACCCCTCCACTTT. Its translation: CASSSGGGGSPLHF.

The V call is TRBV2, the J call TRBJ2-1; 12 bases are a match to TRBD2. Trimming took 7 bases from V and 8 from J; bases not matched to a gene: 15. CDR1 is SNHLY and CDR2 is FYNNEI in the germline V gene. The CDR3 is made up of 17 amino acids. The CDR3 nucleotides are TGTGCCAGCATGGGGCTAGCGGGAGGGGTACGGGGCCATGAGCAGTTCTTC. This translates into CASMGLAGGVRGHEQFF. The full variable domain, in which reference TRBV2 and TRBJ2-1 provide the parts outside the CDR3, is EPEVTQTPSHQVTQMGQEVILRCVPISNHLYFYWYRQILGQKVEFLVSFYNNEISEKSEIFDDQFSVERPDGSNFTLKIRSTKLEDSAMYFCASMGLAGGVRGHEQFFGPGTRLTVL.

This chain joins TRBV10-2 and TRBJ1-1; D is possibly TRBD1 (5 bases). The germline V gene encodes CDR1 WSHSY and CDR2 SAAADI. Trimming cost V 2 bases and J 6 bases, with 10 bases left between them. The CDR3 contains 13 residues. The CDR3 protein is CASSEIGGAEAFF. CDR3 bases: TGCGCCAGCAGTGAGATCGGAGGGGCTGAAGCTTTCTTT.

The chain recombines TRBV6-1 with TRBJ1-1; 9 bases are shared with TRBD1. Trimming removed 6 bases from V and 3 bases from J; junction bases left unmatched: 5. CDR1 and CDR2 (germline): MNHNS, SASEGT. CDR3 size: 14 residues. This chain's CDR3 is CASRSGQGDTEAFF. CDR3 nucleotide sequence: TGTGCCAGCAGGTCGGGACAGGGCGACACTGAAGCTTTCTTT.

The gene calls are TRBV5-1 and TRBJ2-1, with a tentative D call TRBD1 (6 bases). From germline, CDR1 is SGHRS and CDR2 YFSETQ. The CDR3 spans 14 residues. V was shortened by 4 bases and J by 8 bases, with 16 bases between the two germline ends. The CDR3 loop is CASSGGQEVDEQFF. CDR3 coding DNA: TGCGCCAGCAGCGGGGGACAAGAAGTCGATGAGCAGTTCTTC.